One and the same sample provided the 32 T cell receptor beta chains below, sequenced in a study of early T cells in non-severe SARS-CoV-2 infection. Each CDR3 protein is one row after TCRdb ran MiXCR on the 5' RACE reads. The sample shows nearly 70,000 distinct CDR3 sequences, roughly 4.8% of them seen only once. Sequencing used whole blood, obtained at baseline. The receptors shown here come from an adult who was a healthcare worker with PCR-confirmed SARS-CoV-2 infection or an uninfected control (not recorded which). The donor label of this sample is uncertain.

This clonotype was counted ten times or more. The gene calls are TRBV20-1 and TRBJ2-1, with TRBD1 matching 8 bases. CDR3 length: 14 amino acids. The V and J ends lost 1 base and 7 bases, in that order; junction bases with no gene match: 6. Germline V gene lookup returns CDR1 DFQATT and CDR2 SNEGSKA (reference sequence). The CDR3 here is CSARVRRGPNEQFF. Here the CDR3 DNA reads TGCAGTGCTAGAGTGCGCAGGGGGCCTAATGAGCAGTTCTTC.

This clonotype was seen a handful of times. V and J are TRBV28 and TRBJ2-5; the D call may be TRBD1 or TRBD2 (6 bases each). Germline V gene data show CDR1 as MDHEN and CDR2 as SYDVKM. V lost 4 bases and J 3 bases, leaving 15 bases between the germline ends. The CDR3 loop spans 15 amino acids. The CDR3 is CASSSPGASEETQYF. CDR3 sequence (DNA): TGTGCCAGCAGTTCGCCAGGGGCTAGCGAAGAGACCCAGTACTTC.

Only a few counts were recorded for this clonotype. The rearrangement joins TRBV29-1 to TRBJ2-5; the D is unclear. V lost 6 bases, J lost 2 bases, and 7 bases lay in between. CDR3 length: 11 residues. CDR1 and CDR2 (germline): SQVTM, ANQGSEA. This chain's CDR3 is CSVVEQETQYF. CDR3 DNA: TGCAGCGTGGTGGAACAAGAGACCCAGTACTTC.

Concerning this clonotype: A read error may be the cause here, since a much bigger clone is one base away. V and J are TRBV1 and TRBJ2-7; TRBD2, the table's D call, lacks a check against the DNA. TRBV1 is noted as a pseudogene. This CDR3 region has 13 residues. The CDR3 region has the DNA TGCACCAGCAGCCAAGGACTAGCGGGGGAGCTGTACTTC. Translation gives CTSSQGLAGELYF.

This chain joins TRBV7-2 and TRBJ1-1, with 8 bases lining up with TRBD1. With 5 bases clipped from V and 4 bases from J, the junction kept 3 bases outside the gene matches. CDR3 length equals 13 residues. Germline V gene data show CDR1 as SGHTA and CDR2 as FQGNSA. CDR3 sequence: CASSPGGPTEAFF. The CDR3 DNA follows: TGTGCCAGCAGCCCAGGGGGCCCCACTGAAGCTTTCTTT.

This clonotype was found a few times. This chain links TRBV4-1 with TRBJ2-7; 9 bases align to TRBD1. With V trimmed by 4 bases and J by 6 bases, 13 bases remained unmatched. This CDR3 contains 16 residues. Germline V CDR1 and CDR2: MGHRA, YSYEKL. In nucleotides, the CDR3 is TGCGCCAGCAGCCGAGGCAACCCGGGACAGGGCTCCGAGCAGTACTTC. This sequence encodes CASSRGNPGQGSEQYF.

This clonotype was recorded many times. This chain links TRBV4-1 with TRBJ1-1; D unresolved. The germline V gene has CDR1 MGHRA and CDR2 YSYEKL. This CDR3 has 14 residues. V lost 1 base and J 5 bases, leaving 11 bases between the germline ends. CDR3 DNA: TGCGCCAGCAGCCAAGGGTTGAAGGGTACTGAAGCTTTCTTT. This gives the protein CASSQGLKGTEAFF.

The chain has TRBV11-3 and TRBJ2-1; 8 bases are a match to TRBD1. CDR1 SGHNT and CDR2 YENEEA come from the germline V gene. The CDR3 extends over 14 amino acids. After removal of 5 bases from V and 5 bases from J, the junction contained 5 bases not matched to a gene. CDR3: CASSEQGADNEQFF. The CDR3 DNA is TGTGCCAGCAGCGAGCAGGGGGCCGACAATGAGCAGTTCTTC.

V usage is TRBV7-3 and J usage is TRBJ1-2; the D is unclear. The V gene lost 3 bases and the J gene lost 5 bases, with 4 bases spanning the gap. Germline V gene data show CDR1 as SGHTA and CDR2 as FQGTGA. This CDR3 comprises 11 residues. The DNA of the CDR3 is TGTGCCAGCAGCTTTCCGTATGGCTACACCTTC. This gives the protein CASSFPYGYTF.

There are many counts of this clonotype. V gene TRBV6-1 combines with J gene TRBJ1-1, with D hard to call. Germline-derived CDR1 and CDR2 are MNHNS and SASEGT. Trimming cost V 2 bases and J 8 bases, with 6 bases left between them. This CDR3 comprises 11 residues. The CDR3 sequence is CASSERVEAFF. The CDR3 bases are TGTGCCAGCAGTGAACGCGTGGAAGCTTTCTTT.

This clonotype was counted at least ten times. V is TRBV6-4 and J is TRBJ2-3, with D possibly TRBD2 on 6 matching bases. V lost 4 bases to trimming and J lost 1 base, with 12 bases between them. The length of the CDR3 is 15 residues. The germline CDR1 and CDR2 sequences are MRHNA and SNTAGT. CDR3: CASSAGGAGTDTQYF. The CDR3 bases are TGTGCCAGCAGTGCCGGCGGGGCGGGCACAGATACGCAGTATTTT.

This clonotype has ten or more counts. The CDR3 sequence: CASSLGTGGSYEQYF. Written as DNA, the CDR3 is TGTGCCAGCAGCCTCGGGACAGGCGGTTCCTACGAGCAGTACTTC. This chain links TRBV12-3 or TRBV12-4 with TRBJ2-7, with 8 bases fitting TRBD1. V shed 6 bases and J 1 base; nucleotides not matched to a gene: 8. The CDR3 is 15 amino acids.

This clonotype was counted ten times or more. The chain couples TRBV7-2 to TRBJ2-2; D unclear. V lost 5 bases, J lost 8 bases, and 15 bases lay in between. The germline V gene encodes CDR1 SGHTA and CDR2 FQGNSA. This CDR3 region has 14 residues. CDR3 coding DNA: TGTGCCAGCAGCCACGGAGTGGCGAGGGGGGAGCTGTTTTTT. Translation gives CASSHGVARGELFF.

In its sample, this clonotype was seen a few times. The chain recombines TRBV9 with TRBJ1-3, with a tentative D call TRBD1 (5 bases). Germline CDR1 is SGDLS and CDR2 is YYNGEE. V was cut by 0 bases and J by 3 bases, with 10 bases left in between. This CDR3 is built from 15 residues. The CDR3 here is CASSVVGGSGNTIYF. The CDR3, as DNA: TGTGCCAGCAGCGTAGTTGGGGGAAGTGGAAACACCATATATTTT.

Ten or more counts support this clonotype. This rearrangement joins TRBV12-3 or TRBV12-4 to TRBJ2-3, with 8 bases lining up with TRBD2. The J segment lost 4 bases and the V segment lost 6 bases, leaving 15 bases of the junction unmatched. The CDR3 sequence is 17 residues long. In DNA form, the CDR3 reads TGTGCCAGCAGGGCCCGGGGGGCGGGGGGCCGCCCAGATACGCAGTATTTT. Translating gives CASRARGAGGRPDTQYF.

This clonotype was detected only a few times. J is TRBJ2-2 and V is TRBV6-2 or TRBV6-3, with a possible D match to TRBD1 (6 bases). In germline, CDR1 is MNHEY, CDR2 SVGEGT. The CDR3 is 14 amino acids. The V end lost 6 bases, the J end lost 2 bases, and 10 bases lay between the germline ends. The CDR3 DNA reads as TGTGCCAGCAGCAGGGGTGGCAACACCGGGGAGCTGTTTTTT. Protein sequence: CASSRGGNTGELFF.

This clonotype was seen a handful of times. The chain combines TRBV7-6 with TRBJ1-3, with D perhaps TRBD1 (5 bases). The germline gives CDR1 SGHVS, CDR2 FNYEAQ. This CDR3 is 15 amino acids long. Trimming removed 5 bases from V and 2 bases from J, with 13 bases in between. The CDR3 spells CASSVPGRAGNTIYF. The CDR3 nucleotides read TGTGCCAGCAGCGTTCCGGGACGGGCTGGAAACACCATATATTTT.

The chain employs TRBV20-1 and TRBJ1-2, with 7 positions matching TRBD1. The CDR3 loop spans 14 amino acids. Germline values: CDR1 DFQATT, CDR2 SNEGSKA (reference sequence). This chain's CDR3 is CSAPKTGSREGYTF. DNA for the CDR3: TGCAGCGCCCCTAAGACAGGGTCCAGGGAAGGCTACACCTTC.

The sample holds a few counts of this clonotype. CDR3 protein: CASSPRTQGAGGTEAFF. In nucleotides, the CDR3 is TGTGCCAGCAGTCCACGTACACAGGGGGCCGGGGGCACTGAAGCTTTCTTT. V and J are TRBV12-3 or TRBV12-4 and TRBJ1-1; 9 bases match TRBD1. The CDR3 spans 17 residues. V lost 5 bases and J lost 4; bases outside the gene matches: 14.

The rearrangement joins TRBV3-1 to TRBJ1-1; TRBD1 might be the D (6 bases). With 6 bases removed from V and 4 bases from J, the gap between germline ends came to 15 bases. The CDR3 has 14 residues. Germline V gene lookup returns CDR1 LGHDT and CDR2 YNNKEL (reference sequence). As DNA, the CDR3 is TGTGCCAGCAGACTAGGACAGTCGGGCACTGAAGCTTTCTTT. Its protein is CASRLGQSGTEAFF. The entire variable domain, with the rest obtained from reference TRBV3-1 and TRBJ1-1, is as follows: DTAVSQTPKYLVTQMGNDKSIKCEQNLGHDTMYWYKQDSKKFLKIMFSYNNKELIINETVPNRFSPKSPDKAHLNLHINSLELGDSAVYFCASRLGQSGTEAFFGQGTRLTVV.

The sample holds many counts of this clonotype. The chain is built from TRBV10-3 and TRBJ1-6; 8 bases match TRBD1. Germline V gene lookup returns CDR1 ENHRY and CDR2 SYGVKD. Trimming cost V 2 bases and J 10 bases; bases outside gene matches: 7. The CDR3 runs to 15 residues. The chain's CDR3 is CAISEAGQGASPLHF. The CDR3 coding sequence is TGTGCCATCAGTGAGGCTGGGCAGGGGGCCTCACCCCTCCACTTT.

This clonotype has at least ten counts. The CDR3: CSAPLPTGMMMYGYTF. Here the CDR3 DNA reads TGCAGTGCTCCACTGCCGACAGGGATGATGATGTATGGCTACACCTTC. This chain uses TRBV20-1 with TRBJ1-2; 7 bases are shared with TRBD1. The junction had 17 bases not matched to a gene; V was cut back by 5 bases and J by 5 bases. Germline CDR1 and CDR2: DFQATT and SNEGSKA (reference sequence). The length of the CDR3 is 16 residues.

This clonotype was seen at least ten times. This rearrangement joins TRBV6-4 to TRBJ1-5, with 11 bases that match TRBD1. Per the germline V gene, CDR1 is MRHNA and CDR2 is SNTAGT. Trimming cost V 0 bases and J 2 bases; bases outside gene matches: 9. CDR3 size: 19 residues. CDR3 nucleotides: TGTGCCAGCAGTGACTCGTGGGACAGGGGGAAGTTGGGCAATCAGCCCCAGCATTTT. This gives the protein CASSDSWDRGKLGNQPQHF.

V usage is TRBV7-6 and J usage is TRBJ2-2; 7 nucleotides line up with TRBD1. CDR1 and CDR2 (germline): SGHVS, FNYEAQ. The CDR3 has 15 amino acids. V lost 2 bases, J lost 6 bases, and 6 bases stayed unmatched. CDR3 protein: CASSLTGQGAGELFF. In nucleotides, the CDR3 is TGTGCCAGCAGCTTAACGGGGCAGGGGGCCGGGGAGCTGTTTTTT.

There are many counts of this clonotype. V gene TRBV28 combines with J gene TRBJ2-3, with D maybe TRBD2 (6 bases). V was shortened by 2 bases and J by 2 bases, with 11 bases between the two germline ends. The CDR3 length is 15 residues. Germline CDR1 reads MDHEN; CDR2 reads SYDVKM. The chain's CDR3 is CASSLGGAFTDTQYF. The CDR3 coding sequence is TGTGCCAGCAGTTTAGGAGGGGCCTTCACAGATACGCAGTATTTT.

A few counts support this clonotype. The chain joins TRBV18 to TRBJ1-4; D remains unclear. CDR3 size: 15 residues. The germline CDR1 and CDR2 sequences are KGHSH and LQKENI. V was cut by 6 bases and J by 4 bases, with 15 bases left in between. CDR3 sequence: CASSPPGTYNEKLFF. The CDR3 DNA reads TGTGCCAGCTCCCCGCCCGGCACGTATAATGAAAAACTGTTTTTT.

This clonotype was seen a few times. This sequence joins TRBV15 and TRBJ2-3; 9 positions agree with TRBD2. The CDR3 is 16 amino acids. Losses at the gene ends were 8 bases for V and 2 bases for J; bases not matched to a gene: 11. Germline V gene sequence: CDR1 LNHNV, CDR2 YYDKDF (reference sequence). The CDR3 region has the DNA TGTGCCACCCGGCCTTTGAGCGGGGGGCCCACAGATACGCAGTATTTT. Translating gives CATRPLSGGPTDTQYF. The complete variable domain, with remaining parts taken from reference TRBV15 and TRBJ2-3, reads DAMVIQNPRYQVTQFGKPVTLSCSQTLNHNVMYWYQQKSSQAPKLLFHYYDKDFNNEADTPDNFQSRRPNTSFCFLDIRSPGLGDTAMYLCATRPLSGGPTDTQYFGPGTRLTVL.

This clonotype turned up a few times. The chain employs TRBV18 and TRBJ1-5; 7 nucleotides align to TRBD1. The J segment lost 1 base and the V segment lost 1 base, leaving 7 bases of the junction unmatched. Germline lookup yields CDR1 KGHSH and CDR2 LQKENI. This CDR3 region has 17 residues. The CDR3 DNA follows: TGTGCCAGCTCACCACAACAGGGGAGGGGAAGCAATCAGCCCCAGCATTTT. This sequence encodes CASSPQQGRGSNQPQHF. The variable domain in full, completed from reference TRBV18 and TRBJ1-5, reads NAGVMQNPRHLVRRRGQEARLRCSPMKGHSHVYWYRQLPEEGLKFMVYLQKENIIDESGMPKERFSAEFPKEGPSILRIQQVVRGDSAAYFCASSPQQGRGSNQPQHFGDGTRLSIL.

V gene TRBV19 combines with J gene TRBJ2-5; D is unresolved. Trimming removed 3 bases at V and 8 bases at J, with 16 bases between. The CDR3 is 14 amino acids. The germline V gene has CDR1 LNHDA and CDR2 SQIVND (reference sequence). The CDR3 spells CASSMLQGPVTQYF. CDR3 in DNA: TGTGCCAGTAGTATGTTGCAAGGACCCGTTACCCAGTACTTC.

This clonotype was seen at least ten times. The J gene is TRBJ1-6, the V gene TRBV27, with D hard to call. This CDR3 region has 15 residues. The germline V gene has CDR1 MNHEY and CDR2 SMNVEV (reference sequence). V was shortened by 4 bases and J by 6 bases, with 13 bases between the two germline ends. CDR3 region: CASSSWVNPNSPLHF. The CDR3 region has the DNA TGTGCCAGCAGTTCCTGGGTAAACCCTAATTCACCCCTCCACTTT.

This clonotype occurred many times. V and J are TRBV11-2 and TRBJ2-2; D unresolved. The CDR3 covers 14 residues. V lost 0 bases, J lost 4 bases, and 6 bases lay in between. Germline V gene lookup returns CDR1 SGHAT and CDR2 FQNNGV. CDR3 protein: CASSLDTATGELFF. The CDR3 coding sequence is TGTGCCAGCAGCTTAGACACCGCCACCGGGGAGCTGTTTTTT.

This clonotype was counted at least ten times. J is TRBJ2-1 and V is TRBV7-2; D is uncertain. In germline, CDR1 is SGHTA, CDR2 FQGNSA. The CDR3 totals 14 residues. Deletions cut 3 bases from V and 4 bases from J, with 10 bases between. CDR3 in DNA: TGTGCCAGCAGCTTTCGTACATCTTACAATGAGCAGTTCTTC. Translated: CASSFRTSYNEQFF.